These 18 T cell receptor beta chains originate from one sample sequenced in a study of regulatory T cells in long-lasting Graves disease. Regarding time point: newly diagnosed GD, antithyroid drugs for less than 3 months. From RNA extracted from PBMCs, the TCR library was made. For TCR beta, libraries came from iRepertoire HTBI primers and Arm-PCR of CDR3 regions. TCRdb itself ran the multiplex PCR reads through MiXCR, one entry per CDR3 protein. The sample has 620,000 or so distinct CDR3 sequences, 16% seen once. These data also formed part of another study, on T cells in Graves' hyperthyroidism and ophthalmopathy.

The sample in question was peripheral blood mononuclear cells (PBMCs), obtained at new diagnosis, from a patient treated with antithyroid drugs. All receptors come from a woman between 25 and 40 years old with Graves disease.

This clonotype was seen many times. This chain joins TRBV20-1 and TRBJ2-7, with a tentative D call TRBD2 (6 bases). Germline values: CDR1 DFQATT, CDR2 SNEGSKA (reference sequence). Trimming pared 0 bases from V and 5 bases from J, leaving 14 bases between. This CDR3 comprises 14 residues. CDR3: CSARDGRGSNEQYF. The CDR3 coding sequence is TGCAGTGCTAGAGACGGGCGGGGAAGCAACGAGCAGTACTTC.

The chain links TRBV5-5 to TRBJ2-4, with D unclear. The length of the CDR3 is 16 residues. The V and J ends lost 1 base and 1 base respectively, with 12 bases between them. CDR1 and CDR2 (germline): SGHKS, YYEKEE (reference sequence). CDR3: CASSLSDPGAKNIQYF. The CDR3, as DNA: TGTGCCAGCAGCTTGAGTGACCCAGGTGCCAAAAACATTCAGTACTTC.

The gene calls are TRBV19 and TRBJ2-7; weak D call: TRBD1 (7 bases). V dropped 5 bases and J dropped 3 bases, with 14 bases sitting between them. The V gene's germline CDR1 is LNHDA and CDR2 SQIVND (reference sequence). The CDR3 runs 14 residues. The CDR3 sequence is CASSGSGGIYEQYF. CDR3 DNA sequence: TGTGCCAGTAGTGGGTCAGGGGGGATCTACGAGCAGTACTTC.

This clonotype has only one observation. The germline gene is not matched at one end of the junction; a read error may be the cause. V is TRBV5-1 and J is TRBJ2-7; D is undetermined. There are 15 residues in the CDR3. In germline, CDR1 is SGHRS, CDR2 YFSETQ. The CDR3 loop reads CAGSPQTEISYEQYF. Written as DNA, the CDR3 is TGCGCCGGCAGCCCCCAGACGGAGATCTCCTACGAGCAGTACTTC.

CDR3 amino acids: CASSMLNSPLHF. In nucleotides, the CDR3 is TGTGCCAGCAGTATGTTAAATTCACCCCTCCACTTT. The genes are TRBV28 and TRBJ1-6; D ambiguous. This CDR3 is 12 amino acids long. Germline CDR1 MDHEN, CDR2 SYDVKM. The V end lost 5 bases, the J end lost 7 bases, and 6 bases lay between the germline ends.

This clonotype was detected ten times or more. The V and J genes are TRBV20-1 and TRBJ1-6, with unresolved D. The CDR3 spans 19 residues. Between the trimmed V and J ends, which lost 0 bases and 0 bases, there was a span of 18 bases. Germline V gives CDR1 DFQATT, CDR2 SNEGSKA (reference sequence). The CDR3 DNA reads as TGCAGTGCTAGAGAGCCCCAAGACGGGATCAGCTCCTATAATTCACCCCTCCACTTT. It specifies CSAREPQDGISSYNSPLHF.

The chain joins TRBV20-1 to TRBJ2-3, with D perhaps TRBD2 (6 bases). The V end was cut by 3 bases, the J end by 2 bases, with 9 bases between. The CDR3 is made up of 13 amino acids. Germline CDR1 and CDR2: DFQATT and SNEGSKA (reference sequence). CDR3 in DNA: TGCAGTGCTAGCGGGAGACACACAGATACGCAGTATTTT. Protein product: CSASGRHTDTQYF.

This clonotype was recorded at least ten times. The chain combines TRBV12-3 or TRBV12-4 with TRBJ2-3; D is unresolved. The V end lost 0 bases, the J end lost 2 bases, and 3 bases lay between the germline ends. This CDR3 is built from 13 residues. The CDR3 DNA reads TGTGCCAGCAGTTTAGCTATCACAGATACGCAGTATTTT. It codes for CASSLAITDTQYF.

This clonotype was counted many times. The chain uses TRBV5-1 and TRBJ2-1; the match to TRBD1 covers 9 bases. V shed 7 bases and J 8 bases; nucleotides not matched to a gene: 10. The CDR3 sequence is 14 residues long. Germline V CDR1 and CDR2: SGHRS, YFSETQ. The CDR3 loop is CASLKGQGFDEQFF. CDR3 bases: TGCGCCAGCTTGAAAGGACAGGGGTTCGATGAGCAGTTCTTC. The full variable domain, in which reference TRBV5-1 and TRBJ2-1 provide the parts outside the CDR3, is KAGVTQTPRYLIKTRGQQVTLSCSPISGHRSVSWYQQTPGQGLQFLFEYFSETQRNKGNFPGRFSGRQFSNSRSEMNVSTLELGDSALYLCASLKGQGFDEQFFGPGTRLTVL.

This clonotype showed up many times. This chain links TRBV12-3 or TRBV12-4 with TRBJ2-3; D is perhaps TRBD2 (6 bases). V lost 6 bases and J 6 bases, leaving 19 bases between the germline ends. CDR3 size: 15 residues. The CDR3 coding sequence is TGTGCCAGCAGGGGACTCGGACCCAAATTGGATACGCAGTATTTT. Its translation: CASRGLGPKLDTQYF.

Remarks on this clonotype: Sequence at one end of the junction differs from germline and may be a read error. The genes are TRBV5-1 and TRBJ2-6; D gene uncertain. The CDR3 runs to 15 residues. CDR1 and CDR2 (germline): SGHRS, YFSETQ. This CDR3 reads CASSPSWTGANVLTF. CDR3 coding DNA: TGTGCCAGCAGCCCCTCGTGGACTGGGGCCAACGTCCTGACTTTC.

This sequence joins TRBV27 and TRBJ2-2; D perhaps matches TRBD2 (6 bases). Germline CDR1 reads MNHEY; CDR2 reads SMNVEV (reference sequence). The CDR3 is 17 residues long. V shed 2 bases and J shed 4 bases, with 17 bases lying between them. For the CDR3, the DNA is TGTGCCAGCAGTTTAGGGATTCCTAGCGAAAGCACCGGGGAGCTGTTTTTT. It yields the protein CASSLGIPSESTGELFF.

The J gene is TRBJ2-4, the V gene TRBV20-1; 9 positions match TRBD1. The germline V gene encodes CDR1 DFQATT and CDR2 SNEGSKA (reference sequence). CDR3 length equals 14 residues. Trimming cost V 6 bases and J 3 bases; bases outside gene matches: 6. The CDR3 sequence: CSAVTGGGKNIQYF. CDR3 coding DNA: TGCAGTGCCGTGACAGGGGGAGGCAAAAACATTCAGTACTTC.

The rearrangement uses TRBV20-1 and TRBJ1-3; tentatively, D is TRBD1 (5 bases). The V and J ends lost 5 bases and 3 bases respectively, with 14 bases between them. Germline loops: CDR1 DFQATT, CDR2 SNEGSKA (reference sequence). The CDR3 totals 14 residues. This chain's CDR3 is CSAPDRRSGNTIYF. CDR3 DNA: TGCAGTGCTCCAGACAGAAGGAGTGGAAACACCATATATTTT.

This clonotype came up many times. The chain combines TRBV5-1 with TRBJ2-1; unclear D gene. The germline V and J ends were trimmed by 0 bases and 1 base, with 8 bases remaining between them. This CDR3 region has 15 residues. Germline V gene data show CDR1 as SGHRS and CDR2 as YFSETQ. The CDR3 spells CASSLVSESYNEQFF. As DNA, the CDR3 is TGCGCCAGCAGCTTGGTGTCTGAGTCCTACAATGAGCAGTTCTTC.

This clonotype occurred many times. The chain uses TRBV30 and TRBJ2-1; D might be TRBD2 (5 bases). The ends were cut back, 4 bases at V and 7 bases at J, with 20 bases in the middle. CDR1 is GTSNPN, CDR2 SVGIG, per germline (reference sequence). This CDR3 contains 15 residues. CDR3 nucleotides: TGTGCCTGGACGGTGGGAGATCTCGAATCGAATGAGCAGTTCTTC. This encodes CAWTVGDLESNEQFF. Combining the CDR3 with reference TRBV30 and TRBJ2-1 gives the whole variable domain SQTIHQWPATLVQPVGSPLSLECTVEGTSNPNLYWYRQAAGRGLQLLFYSVGIGQISSEVPQNLSASRPQDRQFILSSKKLLLSDSGFYLCAWTVGDLESNEQFFGPGTRLTVL.

The chain employs TRBV4-1 and TRBJ2-7; weak D call: TRBD1 (5 bases). This CDR3 is built from 16 residues. Trimming pared 0 bases from V and 0 bases from J, leaving 12 bases between. The germline CDR1 and CDR2 sequences are MGHRA and YSYEKL. CDR3 protein: CASSQDPGFGSYEQYF. In nucleotides, the CDR3 is TGCGCCAGCAGCCAAGATCCAGGGTTTGGCTCCTACGAGCAGTACTTC.

V and J are TRBV19 and TRBJ2-1; TRBD2 matches at 8 bases. CDR3 length: 15 amino acids. V lost 6 bases, J lost 0 bases, and 4 bases stayed unmatched. Germline-derived CDR1 and CDR2 are LNHDA and SQIVND (reference sequence). CDR3 protein: CASRVLAVSYNEQFF. The CDR3 DNA reads TGTGCCAGTAGGGTACTAGCGGTCTCCTACAATGAGCAGTTCTTC.